This T cell receptor beta chain stems from a study of T cell repertoires in cytomegalovirus infection. General study results and limits: Dominating the ex vivo response were HLA-C-restricted CMV-specific TCR beta clonotypes.

One entry per CDR3 protein results from TCRdb running MiXCR on the reads. The sample consists of fewer than 350,000 distinct CDR3 sequences, roughly a sixth of them appearing once. This clonotype was seen more than once but under ten times. What it binds is unknown. This receptor was taken from a human donor in good health (CMV status not recorded). Some clones in this sample may be carry-over from other donors' samples. Sequencing input: PBMCs.

The CDR3 is CASRPTGALDQPQHF. CDR3 coding DNA: TGTGCCAGCAGACCGACAGGGGCGCTCGATCAGCCCCAGCATTTT. V is TRBV6-5 and J is TRBJ1-5, with TRBD1 matching over 8 bases. Germline values: CDR1 MNHEY, CDR2 SVGAGI. Losses at the gene ends were 6 bases for V and 5 bases for J; bases not matched to a gene: 9. CDR3 size: 15 residues.